This entry lists 2 T cell receptor beta chains sequenced from one sample in a study of blood T cell repertoires in COVID-19. Libraries were prepared by immunoSEQ multiplex PCR; TCRdb keeps only in-frame clonotypes and omits some of them. The sample lists about 120,000 clones, approximately 80% occurring once. What was sequenced was peripheral blood. The receptors were gathered from a woman in her forties or fifties with acute or convalescent COVID-19.

The gene calls are TRBV12-3 or TRBV12-4 and TRBJ2-5, with a weak D call TRBD1 (6 bases). The CDR3 has 13 amino acids. V gave up 5 bases and J gave up 7 bases, with 14 bases separating them. The CDR3 loop reads CASSPTGSGTQYF. The CDR3 DNA sequence: TGTGCCAGCAGTCCCACAGGGTCGGGGACCCAGTACTTC.

The chain carries TRBV5-1 and TRBJ1-5; 7 bases agree with TRBD1. Germline values: CDR1 SGHRS, CDR2 YFSETQ. After removal of 4 bases from V and 2 bases from J, the junction contained 3 bases not matched to a gene. The CDR3 contains 14 residues. The CDR3 loop is CASSATGGNQPQHF. In DNA form, the CDR3 reads TGCGCCAGCAGCGCCACAGGGGGCAATCAGCCCCAGCATTTT.